The entry below describes one TCR beta chain. V was clipped by 2 bases and J by 1 base, with 12 bases between them. Germline-derived CDR1 and CDR2 are MDHEN and SYDVKM. The CDR3 covers 16 residues. This record belongs to a study of blood T cell repertoires in COVID-19. Clones were sequenced by immunoSEQ multiplex PCR, and TCRdb holds only the in-frame ones, with some missing. The sample consists of over 250,000 clones, 88% of them appearing once. This sequence joins TRBV28 and TRBJ1-5, with D perhaps TRBD1 (6 bases). The TCR originated in a woman aged 25 to 39 who had recovered from COVID-19. The material sequenced was PBMCs or T cells enriched from blood (not recorded which). In nucleotides, the CDR3 is TGTGCCAGCAGTTTAAGGTACAGGGTCAGCAATCAGCCCCAGCATTTT. Translating gives CASSLRYRVSNQPQHF.